The 31 T cell receptor beta chains below all came from one sample that was sequenced in a study of T cell clonotyping in hematopoietic cell transplantation. Only in-frame clones appear in the TCRdb table, and some are missing; sequencing was by immunoSEQ multiplex PCR. The sample shows about 19,000 clones, 65% to 85% of them seen only once. The material sequenced was peripheral blood mononuclear cells. Receptor source: a man between 60 and 75 years old in good health. Some clones in this sample may be carry-over from other donors' samples.

The table lists this clone with a few counts. This rearrangement joins TRBV19 to TRBJ2-7; weak D call: TRBD1 (5 bases). V lost 6 bases and J 1 base, leaving 10 bases between the germline ends. This CDR3 comprises 13 residues. Germline CDR1 reads LNHDA; CDR2 reads SQIVND (reference sequence). CDR3 sequence reads: CASRMTESYEQYF. CDR3 DNA: TGTGCCAGTAGGATGACAGAGTCCTACGAGCAGTACTTC.

V is TRBV30 and J is TRBJ1-5; no definite D call. CDR1 is GTSNPN and CDR2 is SVGIG in the germline V gene (reference sequence). The CDR3 sequence is 18 residues long. V dropped 0 bases and J dropped 0 bases, with 18 bases sitting between them. The CDR3 region is CAWSVTSGSKISNQPQHF. Here the CDR3 DNA reads TGTGCCTGGAGTGTAACGTCAGGTTCAAAGATTAGCAATCAGCCCCAGCATTTT.

This clone is a singleton in its sample. This chain uses TRBV6-6 with TRBJ1-2, with D maybe TRBD1 (6 bases). CDR1 and CDR2 (germline): MNHNY, SVGAGI (reference sequence). The CDR3 extends over 16 amino acids. With 3 bases removed from V and 2 bases from J, the gap between germline ends came to 16 bases. The DNA of the CDR3 is TGTGCCAGCAGTTATTTCACAGGGAACCTCAACTATGGCTACACCTTC. Its translation: CASSYFTGNLNYGYTF.

This clone turned up a few times. V is TRBV9 and J is TRBJ2-3; 7 nucleotides match TRBD2. Germline loops: CDR1 SGDLS, CDR2 YYNGEE. V lost 0 bases and J lost 0; bases outside the gene matches: 4. The CDR3 contains 16 residues. CDR3 residues: CASSVGWGGSTDTQYF. The CDR3 DNA is TGTGCCAGCAGCGTAGGTTGGGGGGGGAGCACAGATACGCAGTATTTT.

The chain is built from TRBV4-2 and TRBJ1-5; D ambiguous. Germline V gives CDR1 LGHNA, CDR2 YNFKEQ. The CDR3 extends over 16 amino acids. V was clipped by 2 bases and J by 6 bases, with 17 bases between them. The CDR3 nucleotides read TGTGCCAGCAGCCAACGGCTTGGGCGTCTGAGTCAGCCCCAGCATTTT. As protein: CASSQRLGRLSQPQHF.

Here the CDR3 DNA reads TGTGCCAGCCGGGGGAACGGGGATAATTCACCCCTCCACTTT. Amino acid sequence: CASRGNGDNSPLHF. V usage is TRBV6-1 and J usage is TRBJ1-6; D possibly corresponds to TRBD1 (5 bases). There are 14 residues in the CDR3. The V gene's germline CDR1 is MNHNS and CDR2 SASEGT. V lost 8 bases, J lost 5 bases, and 13 bases lay in between.

As concerns this clone: Mismatch with germline at one junction end may stem from a read error. V and J are TRBV4-1 and TRBJ2-6; the D gene could be TRBD1 or TRBD2 (5 bases each). There are 16 residues in the CDR3. The germline V gene has CDR1 MGHRA and CDR2 YSYEKL. Written as DNA, the CDR3 is TGCGCCAGCAGCAACCAGCCGGACTCTGGGGCCAACGTCCTGACCTTC. This translates into CASSNQPDSGANVLTF.

This clone was seen only a few times. This chain uses TRBV19 with TRBJ2-7, with D perhaps being TRBD1 or TRBD2 (6 bases each). Trimming took 7 bases from V and 5 from J, leaving 15 bases between them. The CDR3 loop spans 13 amino acids. From germline, CDR1 is LNHDA and CDR2 SQIVND (reference sequence). Here the CDR3 reads CASMGAGQDEQYF. The DNA for the CDR3 is TGTGCCAGTATGGGGGCGGGGCAGGACGAGCAGTACTTC.

The V and J genes are TRBV5-1 and TRBJ1-6; no clear D. This CDR3 comprises 15 residues. The germline V gene has CDR1 SGHRS and CDR2 YFSETQ. The V gene lost 0 bases and the J gene lost 5 bases, with 9 bases spanning the gap. Here the CDR3 DNA reads TGCGCCAGCAGCTTGGACCCCGGGAATAATTCACCCCTCCACTTT. This encodes CASSLDPGNNSPLHF.

This clone was observed a single time. The V and J genes are TRBV13 and TRBJ2-3; 9 bases agree with TRBD2. The germline CDR1 and CDR2 sequences are PRHDT and FYEKMQ (reference sequence). The V gene end was trimmed by 2 bases and the J gene end by 1 base; junction bases not matched to a gene: 13. There are 19 residues in the CDR3. For the CDR3, the DNA is TGTGCCAGCAGCTTAACCGGGGCTAGCGGGACGTCTGGCACAGATACGCAGTATTTT. This translates into CASSLTGASGTSGTDTQYF.

V usage is TRBV19 and J usage is TRBJ1-6, with D tentatively TRBD1 (6 bases). CDR1 LNHDA and CDR2 SQIVND come from the germline V gene (reference sequence). There are 12 residues in the CDR3. Trimming shortened V by 5 bases and J by 11 bases, and 10 bases separated the two germline ends. CDR3 amino acids: CASSEQGTPLHF. In DNA, the CDR3 is TGTGCCAGTAGTGAGCAGGGGACACCCCTCCACTTT.

This sequence joins TRBV6-5 and TRBJ2-2, with D hard to call. V was trimmed by 6 bases and J by 1 base, leaving 9 bases between them. CDR1 and CDR2 from the germline V gene are MNHEY and SVGAGI. The CDR3 totals 14 residues. CDR3 region: CASRNRENTGELFF. DNA of the CDR3: TGTGCCAGCAGGAATAGGGAGAACACCGGGGAGCTGTTTTTT.

This clone showed up just once. V gene TRBV29-1 combines with J gene TRBJ2-1, with D unresolved. Germline CDR1 reads SQVTM; CDR2 reads ANQGSEA. V was clipped by 4 bases and J by 0 bases, with 7 bases between them. CDR3 size: 13 residues. This CDR3 reads CSVGLSSYNEQFF. The CDR3 DNA sequence: TGCAGCGTTGGTCTTAGCTCCTACAATGAGCAGTTCTTC.

The J gene is TRBJ1-1, the V gene TRBV19; D may be TRBD1 (6 bases). This CDR3 has 15 amino acids. Germline V gene data show CDR1 as LNHDA and CDR2 as SQIVND (reference sequence). V lost 3 bases and J lost 1, with 12 bases in between. CDR3 nucleotides: TGTGCCAGTAGTATCAGGGGAAGGAGGAACACTGAAGCTTTCTTT. Amino acid sequence: CASSIRGRRNTEAFF. Variable domain in full (rest from reference TRBV19 and TRBJ1-1): DGGITQSPKYLFRKEGQNVTLSCEQNLNHDAMYWYRQDPGQGLRLIYYSQIVNDFQKGDIAEGYSVSREKKESFPLTVTSAQKNPTAFYLCASSIRGRRNTEAFFGQGTRLTVV.

The chain has TRBV27 and TRBJ2-1; no clear D gene. This CDR3 is 15 amino acids long. V was shortened by 2 bases and J by 5 bases, with 13 bases between the two germline ends. Germline loops: CDR1 MNHEY, CDR2 SMNVEV (reference sequence). This CDR3 is CASSLRSGRDNEQFF. The CDR3 DNA reads TGTGCCAGCAGTTTAAGGTCCGGGCGCGACAATGAGCAGTTCTTC.

In its sample, this clone was seen a few times. The V gene is TRBV9, the J gene TRBJ2-2; no definite D call. Germline CDR1 SGDLS, CDR2 YYNGEE. The CDR3 sequence is 13 residues long. V lost 4 bases and J 1 base, leaving 5 bases between the germline ends. The CDR3 reads CASSWRNTGELFF. In DNA form, the CDR3 reads TGTGCCAGCAGCTGGCGGAACACCGGGGAGCTGTTTTTT.

The rearrangement uses TRBV5-4 and TRBJ2-2; D may match TRBD1 or TRBD2 (5 bases each). The V gene's germline CDR1 is SGHNT and CDR2 YYREEE (reference sequence). Trimming cost V 4 bases and J 5 bases, with 18 bases left between them. This CDR3 spans 16 amino acids. The CDR3 region is CASSPGALGVTGELFF. The DNA of the CDR3 is TGTGCCAGCAGCCCCGGGGCCTTGGGGGTGACCGGGGAGCTGTTTTTT.

The chain uses TRBV7-9 and TRBJ1-3; D call uncertain. Germline CDR1 reads SEHNR; CDR2 reads FQNEAQ (reference sequence). This CDR3 comprises 17 residues. V was clipped by 4 bases and J by 4 bases, with 20 bases between them. The CDR3 loop is CASSSDAVRAIGNTIYF. The CDR3 DNA is TGTGCCAGCAGCTCAGATGCGGTACGGGCAATCGGAAACACCATATATTTT.

This chain links TRBV28 with TRBJ1-2; perhaps TRBD1 as D (5 bases). CDR1 MDHEN and CDR2 SYDVKM come from the germline V gene. V gave up 7 bases and J gave up 1 base, with 19 bases separating them. The length of the CDR3 is 16 residues. DNA for the CDR3: TGTGCCAGCAATTTCATCGGTCAGGGCCGTAACTATGGCTACACCTTC. It is translated as CASNFIGQGRNYGYTF.

V and J are TRBV6-5 and TRBJ1-5; no clear D. Germline V lookup: CDR1 MNHEY, CDR2 SVGAGI. The CDR3 is 12 amino acids. V was shortened by 8 bases and J by 1 base, with 6 bases between the two germline ends. The CDR3 sequence: CASGGSNQPQHF. Here the CDR3 DNA reads TGTGCCAGCGGAGGCAGCAATCAGCCCCAGCATTTT.

The chain is built from TRBV29-1 and TRBJ1-4; perhaps TRBD1 as D (5 bases). The CDR3 contains 13 residues. Germline CDR1 and CDR2: SQVTM and ANQGSEA. With 4 bases removed from V and 0 bases from J, the gap between germline ends came to 6 bases. DNA for the CDR3: TGCAGCGTTGGGGGGGCAACTAATGAAAAACTGTTTTTT. Amino acid sequence: CSVGGATNEKLFF. Together with reference TRBV29-1 and TRBJ1-4, the CDR3 gives the full variable domain: SAVISQKPSRDICQRGTSLTIQCQVDSQVTMMFWYRQQPGQSLTLIATANQGSEATYESGFVIDKFPISRPNLTFSTLTVSNMSPEDSSIYLCSVGGATNEKLFFGSGTQLSVL.

This chain connects TRBV28 to TRBJ1-2; D gene uncertain. The length of the CDR3 is 14 residues. Looked up from germline, CDR1 is MDHEN and CDR2 is SYDVKM. Deletions cut 6 bases from V and 0 bases from J, with 11 bases between. The DNA for the CDR3 is TGTGCCAGCAGGACGGACGGACCTAACTATGGCTACACCTTC. Amino acids: CASRTDGPNYGYTF.

The chain combines TRBV6-5 with TRBJ2-1; 8 nucleotides line up with TRBD2. The germline gives CDR1 MNHEY, CDR2 SVGAGI. The CDR3 length is 15 residues. V shed 5 bases and J 3 bases; nucleotides not matched to a gene: 6. Here the CDR3 DNA reads TGTGCCAGCAGTAGGGACGGGACTAGCTACAATGAGCAGTTCTTC. It translates to CASSRDGTSYNEQFF.

This rearrangement joins TRBV28 to TRBJ2-3; 8 nucleotides line up with TRBD2. V was pared by 3 bases and J by 3 bases, with 2 bases of the junction left unmatched. The CDR3 length is 14 residues. CDR1 MDHEN and CDR2 SYDVKM come from the germline V gene. CDR3 loop: CASSFLAGTDTQYF. The CDR3 DNA sequence: TGTGCCAGCAGTTTTTTAGCGGGAACAGATACGCAGTATTTT.

The V and J genes are TRBV28 and TRBJ1-2; no reliable D call. This CDR3 comprises 13 residues. The germline V gene encodes CDR1 MDHEN and CDR2 SYDVKM. V shed 4 bases and J shed 6 bases, with 12 bases lying between them. For the CDR3, the DNA is TGTGCCAGCAGTTCGGGATCCGGACATGGCTACACCTTC. It specifies CASSSGSGHGYTF.

The chain employs TRBV7-2 and TRBJ2-7, with 13 bases aligning to TRBD2. V shed 6 bases, J shed 2 bases, and the junction held 10 bases outside the gene matches. The CDR3 runs 17 residues. The V gene's germline CDR1 is SGHTA and CDR2 FQGNSA. CDR3 in amino acids: CASRPTSGRFQTYEQYF. Written as DNA, the CDR3 is TGTGCCAGCAGACCGACTAGCGGGAGGTTCCAAACCTACGAGCAGTACTTC.

The chain couples TRBV7-2 to TRBJ2-1, with 16 bases that match TRBD2. The CDR3 is 17 amino acids. The J segment lost 6 bases and the V segment lost 1 base, leaving 3 bases of the junction unmatched. CDR1 and CDR2 from the germline V gene are SGHTA and FQGNSA. The CDR3 loop is CASSLVGTSGGGNEQFF. The CDR3 nucleotides read TGTGCCAGCAGCTTAGTAGGGACTAGCGGGGGGGGCAATGAGCAGTTCTTC.

V gene TRBV6-1 combines with J gene TRBJ2-2; D unclear. V lost 5 bases and J 6 bases, leaving 4 bases between the germline ends. The germline gives CDR1 MNHNS, CDR2 SASEGT. The CDR3 length is 11 residues. CDR3 nucleotides: TGTGCCAGCAGTTACCCCGGGGAGCTGTTTTTT. It yields the protein CASSYPGELFF.

The genes are TRBV7-2 and TRBJ2-1; D might be TRBD2 (5 bases). The CDR3 sequence is 13 residues long. Germline lookup yields CDR1 SGHTA and CDR2 FQGNSA. V was pared by 2 bases and J by 9 bases, with 11 bases between. The CDR3 bases are TGTGCCAGCAGCTTATCGACTATTCTTGAGCAGTTCTTC. Translation gives CASSLSTILEQFF.

This clone appeared once. J is TRBJ2-7 and V is TRBV30; D not certain. From germline, CDR1 is GTSNPN and CDR2 SVGIG (reference sequence). The CDR3 is made up of 12 amino acids. Trimming took 5 bases from V and 5 from J, leaving 13 bases between them. This chain's CDR3 is CAWAYDRDEQYF. The CDR3 DNA reads TGTGCCTGGGCTTACGACCGGGACGAGCAGTACTTC.

V is TRBV2 and J is TRBJ2-6, with 11 bases fitting TRBD1. The CDR3 covers 16 residues. Germline CDR1 and CDR2: SNHLY and FYNNEI. J gave up 5 bases and V 6 bases, and 6 bases lay outside the gene matches. The CDR3 loop reads CASRGTGGGWANVLTF. In nucleotides, the CDR3 is TGTGCCAGCAGAGGGACAGGGGGGGGATGGGCCAACGTCCTGACTTTC.